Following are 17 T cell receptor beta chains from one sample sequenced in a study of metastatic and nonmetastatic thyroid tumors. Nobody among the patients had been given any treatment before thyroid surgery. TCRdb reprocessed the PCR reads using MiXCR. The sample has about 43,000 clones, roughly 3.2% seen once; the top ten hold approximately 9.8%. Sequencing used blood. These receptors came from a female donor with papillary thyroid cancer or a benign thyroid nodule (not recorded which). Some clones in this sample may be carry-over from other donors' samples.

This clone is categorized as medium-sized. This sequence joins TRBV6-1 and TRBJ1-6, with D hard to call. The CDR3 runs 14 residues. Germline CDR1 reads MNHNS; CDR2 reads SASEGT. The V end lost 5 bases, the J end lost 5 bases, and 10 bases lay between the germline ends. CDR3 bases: TGTGCCAGCAGTACTTCACTGGATAATTCACCCCTCCACTTT. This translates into CASSTSLDNSPLHF.

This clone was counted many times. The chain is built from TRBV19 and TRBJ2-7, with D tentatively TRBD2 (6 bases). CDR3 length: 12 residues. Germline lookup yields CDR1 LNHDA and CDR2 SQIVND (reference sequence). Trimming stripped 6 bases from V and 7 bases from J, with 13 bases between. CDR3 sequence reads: CASSGRAGEQYF. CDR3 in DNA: TGTGCCAGTAGCGGGAGAGCGGGTGAGCAGTACTTC.

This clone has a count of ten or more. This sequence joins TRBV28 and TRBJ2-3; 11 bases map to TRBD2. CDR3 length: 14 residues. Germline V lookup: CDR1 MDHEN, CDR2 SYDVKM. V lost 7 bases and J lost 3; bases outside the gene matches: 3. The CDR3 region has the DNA TGTGCCAGCACCACTAGCGGGAGTACAGATACGCAGTATTTT. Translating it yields CASTTSGSTDTQYF.

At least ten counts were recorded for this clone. CDR3 amino acids: CATSRGYPGANVLTF. The CDR3, as DNA: TGTGCCACCAGCAGAGGCTATCCTGGGGCCAACGTCCTGACTTTC. The chain joins TRBV15 to TRBJ2-6; no clear D gene. CDR3 length: 15 amino acids. V shed 1 base and J shed 2 bases, with 6 bases lying between them. Germline V gene data show CDR1 as LNHNV and CDR2 as YYDKDF (reference sequence). Drawing the rest from reference TRBV15 and TRBJ2-6, the complete variable domain is DAMVIQNPRYQVTQFGKPVTLSCSQTLNHNVMYWYQQKSSQAPKLLFHYYDKDFNNEADTPDNFQSRRPNTSFCFLDIRSPGLGDTAMYLCATSRGYPGANVLTFGAGSRLTVL.

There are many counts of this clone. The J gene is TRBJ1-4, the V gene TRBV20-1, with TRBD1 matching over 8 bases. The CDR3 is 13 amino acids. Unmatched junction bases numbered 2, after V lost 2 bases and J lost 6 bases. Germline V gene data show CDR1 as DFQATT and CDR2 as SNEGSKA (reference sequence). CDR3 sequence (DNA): TGCAGTGCTAGACAGGGGGCAGATGAAAAACTGTTTTTT. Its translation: CSARQGADEKLFF.

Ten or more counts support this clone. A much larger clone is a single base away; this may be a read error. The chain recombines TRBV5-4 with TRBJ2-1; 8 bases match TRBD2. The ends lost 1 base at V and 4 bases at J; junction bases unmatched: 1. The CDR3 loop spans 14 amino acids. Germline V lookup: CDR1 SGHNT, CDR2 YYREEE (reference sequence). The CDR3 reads CASSLTSGYNEQFF. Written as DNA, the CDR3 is TGTGCCAGCAGCTTGACTAGCGGATACAATGAGCAGTTCTTC.

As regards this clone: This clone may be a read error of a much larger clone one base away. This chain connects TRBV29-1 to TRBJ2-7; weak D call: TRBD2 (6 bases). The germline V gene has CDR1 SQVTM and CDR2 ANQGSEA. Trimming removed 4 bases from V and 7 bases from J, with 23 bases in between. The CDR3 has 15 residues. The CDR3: CSVVPLREPPGEQYF. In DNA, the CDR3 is TGCAGCGTTGTACCCCTCCGGGAGCCCCCAGGGGAGCAGTACTTC.

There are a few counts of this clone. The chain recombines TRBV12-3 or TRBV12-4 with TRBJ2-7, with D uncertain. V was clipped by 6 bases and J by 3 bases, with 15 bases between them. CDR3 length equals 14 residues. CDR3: CASSGSVTNYEQYF. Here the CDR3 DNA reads TGTGCCAGCAGCGGATCGGTCACTAACTACGAGCAGTACTTC.

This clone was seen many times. CDR3 sequence: CSVLSPRKSVNEQFF. Here the CDR3 DNA reads TGCAGTGTACTTTCCCCCCGAAAGTCGGTTAATGAGCAGTTCTTC. J is TRBJ2-1 and V is TRBV20-1; D is undetermined. The CDR3 spans 15 residues. Trimming took 7 bases from V and 7 from J, leaving 23 bases between them. Germline V gene lookup returns CDR1 DFQATT and CDR2 SNEGSKA (reference sequence).

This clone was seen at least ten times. CDR3 nucleotides: TGCAGTGCCTTGGGGAGGGGAGCATACGAGCAGTACTTC. It is translated as CSALGRGAYEQYF. The rearrangement links TRBV20-1 to TRBJ2-7, with 7 nucleotides matching TRBD2. Germline V CDR1 and CDR2: DFQATT, SNEGSKA (reference sequence). V lost 6 bases, J lost 4 bases, and 9 bases stayed unmatched. CDR3 size: 13 residues.

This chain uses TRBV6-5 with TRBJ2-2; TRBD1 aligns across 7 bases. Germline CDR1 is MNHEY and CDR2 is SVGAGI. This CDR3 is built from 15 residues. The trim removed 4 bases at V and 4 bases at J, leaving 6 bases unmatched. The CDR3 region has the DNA TGTGCCAGCAGTTTAACGGCAGGGGGCACCGGGGAGCTGTTTTTT. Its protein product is CASSLTAGGTGELFF.

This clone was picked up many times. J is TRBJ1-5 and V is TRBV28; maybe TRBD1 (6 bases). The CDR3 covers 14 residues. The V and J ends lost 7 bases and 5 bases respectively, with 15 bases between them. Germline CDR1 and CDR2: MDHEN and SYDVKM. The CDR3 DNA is TGTGCCAGCAACGTCGGGGGGGCGGATCAGCCCCAGCATTTT. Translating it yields CASNVGGADQPQHF.

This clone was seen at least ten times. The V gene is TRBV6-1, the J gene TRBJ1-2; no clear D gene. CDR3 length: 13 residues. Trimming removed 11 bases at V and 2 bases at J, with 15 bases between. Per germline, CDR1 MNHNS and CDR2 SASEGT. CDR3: CAEKATGNYGYTF. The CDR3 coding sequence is TGTGCCGAAAAAGCGACGGGGAACTATGGCTACACCTTC.

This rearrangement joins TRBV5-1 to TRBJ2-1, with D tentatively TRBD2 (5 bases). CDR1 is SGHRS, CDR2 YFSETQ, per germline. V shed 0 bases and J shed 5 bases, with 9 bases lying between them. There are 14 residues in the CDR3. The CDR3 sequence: CASSLGGANNEQFF. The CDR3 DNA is TGCGCCAGCAGCTTGGGGGGAGCGAACAATGAGCAGTTCTTC.

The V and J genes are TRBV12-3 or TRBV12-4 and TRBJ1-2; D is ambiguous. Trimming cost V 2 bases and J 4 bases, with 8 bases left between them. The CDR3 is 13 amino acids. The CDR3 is CASSLSGAYGYTF. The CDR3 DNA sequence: TGTGCCAGCAGTTTATCGGGCGCCTATGGCTACACCTTC.

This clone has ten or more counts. CDR3 protein: CASKPTGSAETQYF. The CDR3 DNA reads TGTGCCAGCAAACCTACAGGGTCTGCAGAGACCCAGTACTTC. The chain is built from TRBV2 and TRBJ2-5, with D perhaps TRBD1 (6 bases). Trimming shortened V by 7 bases and J by 4 bases, and 16 bases separated the two germline ends. CDR1 is SNHLY and CDR2 is FYNNEI in the germline V gene. The CDR3 is 14 residues long.

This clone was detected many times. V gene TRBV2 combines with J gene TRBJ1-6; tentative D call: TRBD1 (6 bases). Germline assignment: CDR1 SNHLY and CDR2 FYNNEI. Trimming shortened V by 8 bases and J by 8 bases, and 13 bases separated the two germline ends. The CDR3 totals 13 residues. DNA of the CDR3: TGTGCCAGCGAAACAGGGCGGGATTCACCCCTCCACTTT. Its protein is CASETGRDSPLHF.